Listed below are T cell receptor beta chains from one sample, sequenced in a study of blood T cell repertoires in COVID-19. TCRdb keeps only in-frame clones here, not all; method: immunoSEQ multiplex PCR. The sample holds about 230,000 clones; 85% to 90% are singletons and the top ten take 11%. Material: peripheral blood. The receptors shown here come from a man aged 50 or older with COVID-19, enrolled during active disease. Both conserved end residues are part of each CDR3. Fields, in order: clone size, D gene, V gene, J gene, CDR3 DNA, CDR3 protein. The D gene is left open where the match is weak. Only some rows state a clone size, as once, few, many or a class for expanded clones.

-	TRBD1	TRBV10-3	TRBJ2-2	TGTGCCATCAGGAGCGGACAGGGGGATTCAACTGAAGGTACCGGGGAGCTGTTTTTT	CAIRSGQGDSTEGTGELFF
-	TRBD2	TRBV29-1	TRBJ2-3	TGCAGCGTTGAATACCTAGCGGGAGCCCAACCCACAGATACGCAGTATTTT	CSVEYLAGAQPTDTQYF
once	-	TRBV30	TRBJ1-2	TGTGCCTGGAACAACCGGGACTACTATGGCTACACCTTC	CAWNNRDYYGYTF
few	TRBD1	TRBV5-5	TRBJ1-1	TGTGCCAGCAGCTCCCAGGGATTTTCGACAGGGGGGAACACTGAAGCTTTCTTT	CASSSQGFSTGGNTEAFF
-	TRBD2	TRBV7-3	TRBJ2-5	TGTGCCAGCAGCCCCCGGGGGGGGCACCAAGAGACCCAGTACTTC	CASSPRGGHQETQYF
-	TRBD1	TRBV5-8	TRBJ1-4	TGTGCCAGCAGCTTGGCCAGGGGGCCCGAAAAACTGTTTTTT	CASSLARGPEKLFF
-	TRBD1	TRBV20-1	TRBJ2-7	TGCAGTGGGCGGGACAGGGCCGAGCAGTACTTC	CSGRDRAEQYF
-	TRBD2	TRBV5-1	TRBJ2-1	TGCGCCAGCAGCCCGGTGGGGCTAGCGGGAGGGCCATACAATGAGCAGTTCTTC	CASSPVGLAGGPYNEQFF
-	TRBD2	TRBV24-1	TRBJ2-3	TGTGCCACCAGTGGCGGGGGGGCGTTAGATACGCAGTATTTT	CATSGGGALDTQYF
few	TRBD1	TRBV28	TRBJ1-5	TGTGCCAGCACCCCATGGGACAGGGCCGAGGAGCCCCAGCATTTT	CASTPWDRAEEPQHF
-	-	TRBV19	TRBJ1-1	TGTGCCAGTAGTAATCCGGAGGGAACTGAAGCTTTCTTT	CASSNPEGTEAFF
once	-	TRBV12-3/TRBV12-4	TRBJ1-1	TGTGCCAGTTCGGGGGGACCCACTGAAGCTTTCTTT	CASSGGPTEAFF
-	TRBD1	TRBV7-2	TRBJ2-2	TGTGCCAGCAGTCGACAGGGTGCGAACACCGGGGAGCTGTTTTTT	CASSRQGANTGELFF
-	TRBD1	TRBV7-9	TRBJ2-1	TGTGCCAGCATTATCAGGGGGAGCTCCTACAATGAGCAGTTCTTC	CASIIRGSSYNEQFF
-	-	TRBV6-2/TRBV6-3	TRBJ2-3	TGTGCCAGCAGCCCTAAAAGGGCAGGGTCCACAGATACGCAGTATTTT	CASSPKRAGSTDTQYF
-	-	TRBV25-1	TRBJ2-7	TGTGCCAGCAGTGGACTCGACTACGAGCAGTACTTC	CASSGLDYEQYF
few	-	TRBV20-1	TRBJ2-7	TGCAGTGCTAGTGGGCCCTACGAGCAGTACTTC	CSASGPYEQYF
once	-	TRBV19	TRBJ2-2	TGTGCCAGTAGTCCGAGGGGACTTTCGAACACCGGGGAGCTGTTTTTT	CASSPRGLSNTGELFF
-	-	TRBV3-1/TRBV3-2	TRBJ1-5	TGTGCCAGCAGCCAAAATCCGCAGGGGAATCAGCCCCAGCATTTT	CASSQNPQGNQPQHF
-	-	TRBV19	TRBJ1-2	TGTGCCAGTAGTATGTCAGGGGCAGCTAGAGGCTACACCTTC	CASSMSGAARGYTF
-	-	TRBV19	TRBJ2-7	TGTGCCAGTAGTATCAATGGAGGGCGGGGATCCTACGAGCAGTACTTC	CASSINGGRGSYEQYF
-	-	TRBV10-1	TRBJ1-3	TGCGCCAGCACCGACTACTACAGGGATCAGAACACCATATATTTT	CASTDYYRDQNTIYF
-	TRBD2	TRBV6-1	TRBJ2-1	TGTGCCAGCAGTGGACGAGGGACTAGCGGTTTACTCTACAATGAGCAGTTCTTC	CASSGRGTSGLLYNEQFF
-	TRBD1	TRBV10-2	TRBJ2-1	TGCGCCAGCAGTGACTATACAGGGGCCCACAATGAGCAGTTCTTC	CASSDYTGAHNEQFF
-	TRBD1	TRBV9	TRBJ2-3	TGTGCCAGCAGCGCAGGGGGCCCTTTCACAGATACGCAGTATTTT	CASSAGGPFTDTQYF
-	-	TRBV28	TRBJ2-3	TGTGCCAGCAGTCCCCAGGGTTCAGATACGCAGTATTTT	CASSPQGSDTQYF
-	TRBD1	TRBV10-3	TRBJ2-7	TGTGCCATCAGTGAGCCGGGACAGGGGAGCTCCTACGAGCAGTACTTC	CAISEPGQGSSYEQYF
-	-	TRBV10-1	TRBJ2-1	TGCGCCAGCAGCGGACTGCCCTACAATGAGCAGTTCTTC	CASSGLPYNEQFF
-	-	TRBV12-3/TRBV12-4	TRBJ1-2	TGTGCCAGCAGGCTCTCGGTGGACTATGGCTACACCTTC	CASRLSVDYGYTF
once	-	TRBV7-8	TRBJ1-2	TGTGCCAGCAGCTCCCCGGGGAGAGACTATGGCTACACCTTC	CASSSPGRDYGYTF
-	TRBD1	TRBV7-9	TRBJ1-2	TGTGCCAGCATCCGGGACAGTCACGGCGGCTACACCTTC	CASIRDSHGGYTF
-	-	TRBV18	TRBJ1-1	TGTGCCAGCTCACGGCAGAACACTGAAGCTTTCTTT	CASSRQNTEAFF
-	TRBD1	TRBV5-1	TRBJ2-3	TGCGCCAGCAGCTTGGACGCCGGACAGGGGGCAGATACGCAGTATTTT	CASSLDAGQGADTQYF
-	TRBD1	TRBV28	TRBJ2-3	TGTGCCAGCAGACCAGGACAGGGAGCAGATACGCAGTATTTT	CASRPGQGADTQYF
-	-	TRBV15	TRBJ1-5	TGTGCCACCAGCAGATCGAGAAATCAGCCCCAGCATTTT	CATSRSRNQPQHF
-	TRBD2	TRBV19	TRBJ2-5	TGTGCCAGTAGTGGGACGGGGGGGCCAGAGACCCAGTACTTC	CASSGTGGPETQYF
-	TRBD2	TRBV7-2	TRBJ2-7	TGTGCCAGCAGCTTAGATGGCGGGGGAAGCCCCTACGAGCAGTACTTC	CASSLDGGGSPYEQYF
-	TRBD1	TRBV29-1	TRBJ1-2	TGCAGCGTTGAGTTTCGACAGGGAAATGGCTACACCTTC	CSVEFRQGNGYTF
-	-	TRBV27	TRBJ2-7	TGTGCCAGCAGGGGCGGGGGCGTCGACGAGCAGTACTTC	CASRGGGVDEQYF
few	TRBD2	TRBV7-8	TRBJ2-1	TGTGCCAGCAGCGCGCGGGAGGGCGGTGAGCAGTTCTTC	CASSAREGGEQFF
-	TRBD1	TRBV2	TRBJ2-6	TGTGCCAGCAGTCCGACAGGGGCATGGGCCAACGTCCTGACTTTC	CASSPTGAWANVLTF
-	TRBD2	TRBV10-2	TRBJ2-7	TGCGCCAGCAGTGAGGCGGGGGAGAATAACGAGCAGTACTTC	CASSEAGENNEQYF
once	TRBD1	TRBV7-2	TRBJ1-2	TGTGCCAGCAGCCCGAGGGGGCGTAATGGCTACACCTTC	CASSPRGRNGYTF
-	TRBD2	TRBV9	TRBJ2-1	TGTGCCAGCAGCGTATATAGCGGGGGTTACAATGAGCAGTTCTTC	CASSVYSGGYNEQFF
-	-	TRBV3-1/TRBV3-2	TRBJ2-2	TGTGCCAGCAGCCAACAGGGAACCGGGGAGCTGTTTTTT	CASSQQGTGELFF
once	TRBD1	TRBV7-4	TRBJ1-1	TGTGCCAGCAGCCCCACTTGGGGGGACAGGGAAAAGGTGAACACTGAAGCTTTCTTT	CASSPTWGDREKVNTEAFF
-	TRBD1	TRBV4-3	TRBJ2-7	TGCGCCAGCAGCCAAAAATTGGACAGGTTTGACGAGCAGTACTTC	CASSQKLDRFDEQYF